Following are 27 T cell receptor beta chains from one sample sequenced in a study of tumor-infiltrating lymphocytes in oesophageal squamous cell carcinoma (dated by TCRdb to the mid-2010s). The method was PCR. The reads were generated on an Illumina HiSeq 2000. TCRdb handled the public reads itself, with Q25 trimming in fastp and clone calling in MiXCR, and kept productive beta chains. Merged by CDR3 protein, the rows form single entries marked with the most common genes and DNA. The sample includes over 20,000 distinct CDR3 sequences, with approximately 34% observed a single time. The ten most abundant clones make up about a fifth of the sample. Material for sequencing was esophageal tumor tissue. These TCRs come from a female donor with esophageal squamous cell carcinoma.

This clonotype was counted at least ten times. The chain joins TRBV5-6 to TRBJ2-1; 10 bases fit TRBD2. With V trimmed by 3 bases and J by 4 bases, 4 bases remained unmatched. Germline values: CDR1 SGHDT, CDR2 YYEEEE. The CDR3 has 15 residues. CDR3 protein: CASSSPAGGYNEQFF. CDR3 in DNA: TGTGCCAGCAGCTCCCCAGCGGGAGGGTACAATGAGCAGTTCTTC.

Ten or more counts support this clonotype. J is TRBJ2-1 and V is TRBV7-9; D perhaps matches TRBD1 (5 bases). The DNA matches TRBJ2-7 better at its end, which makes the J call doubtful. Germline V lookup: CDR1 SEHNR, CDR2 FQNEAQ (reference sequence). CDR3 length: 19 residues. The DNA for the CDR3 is TGTGCCAGCAGCTCCTTGGCACCTCCGACAGTCCGCTCCTACAATGAGCAGTACTTC. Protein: CASSSLAPPTVRSYNEQYF.

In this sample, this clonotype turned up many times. The DNA of the CDR3 is TGTGCCAGCAGTCTTCAAGGGGAGACCCAGTACTTC. Protein sequence: CASSLQGETQYF. The V gene is TRBV6-1, the J gene TRBJ2-5, with D unclear. V was pared by 5 bases and J by 5 bases, with 9 bases between. This CDR3 has 12 residues. Per the germline V gene, CDR1 is MNHNS and CDR2 is SASEGT.

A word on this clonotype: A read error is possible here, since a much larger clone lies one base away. CDR3 residues: CASKASGSFGEQYF. In DNA, the CDR3 is TGTGCCAGCAAGGCTAGCGGGAGCTTTGGTGAGCAGTACTTC. V is TRBV28 and J is TRBJ2-5, with TRBD2 identical over 10 bases. The CDR3 extends over 14 amino acids. Germline CDR1 reads MDHEN; CDR2 reads SYDVKM. J gave up 11 bases and V 7 bases, and 13 bases lay outside the gene matches.

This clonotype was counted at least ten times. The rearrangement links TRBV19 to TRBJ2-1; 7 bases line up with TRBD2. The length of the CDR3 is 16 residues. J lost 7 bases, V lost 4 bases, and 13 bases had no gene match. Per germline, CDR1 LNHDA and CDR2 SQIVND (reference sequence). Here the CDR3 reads CASSRGDLRERNEQFF. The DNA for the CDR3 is TGTGCCAGTAGTAGAGGGGATTTGCGGGAGAGGAATGAGCAGTTCTTC.

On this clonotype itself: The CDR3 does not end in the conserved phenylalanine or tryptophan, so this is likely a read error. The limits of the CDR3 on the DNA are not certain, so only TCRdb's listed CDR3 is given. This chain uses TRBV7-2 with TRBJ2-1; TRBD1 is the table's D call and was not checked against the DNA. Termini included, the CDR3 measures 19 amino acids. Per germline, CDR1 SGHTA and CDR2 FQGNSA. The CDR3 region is CASSLDSGFRGANVLTFGN.

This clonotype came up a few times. CDR3 sequence reads: CASLDGVHEQYF. For the CDR3, the DNA is TGTGCCAGCCTCGACGGCGTCCATGAGCAGTACTTC. The V gene is TRBV27, the J gene TRBJ2-7; D uncertain. The CDR3 consists of 12 residues. The germline V gene has CDR1 MNHEY and CDR2 SMNVEV (reference sequence). Deletions cut 8 bases from V and 7 bases from J, with 15 bases between.

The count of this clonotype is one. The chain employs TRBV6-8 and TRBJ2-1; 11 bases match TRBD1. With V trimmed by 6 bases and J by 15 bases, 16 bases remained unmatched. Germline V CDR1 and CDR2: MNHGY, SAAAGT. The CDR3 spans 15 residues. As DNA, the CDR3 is TGTGCCAGCAGCGGCCGGGACAGGGGGGACAGGACGCGGTTCTTC. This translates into CASSGRDRGDRTRFF.

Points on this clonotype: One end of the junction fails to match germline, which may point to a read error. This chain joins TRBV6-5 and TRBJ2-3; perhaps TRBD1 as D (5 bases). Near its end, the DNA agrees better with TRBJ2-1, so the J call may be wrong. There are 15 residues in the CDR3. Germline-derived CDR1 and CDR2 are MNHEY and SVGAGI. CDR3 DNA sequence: TGTGCCAGCAGCTACTGGGTCGAAGGGGTAGAGACCCAGTTCTTC. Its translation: CASSYWVEGVETQFF.

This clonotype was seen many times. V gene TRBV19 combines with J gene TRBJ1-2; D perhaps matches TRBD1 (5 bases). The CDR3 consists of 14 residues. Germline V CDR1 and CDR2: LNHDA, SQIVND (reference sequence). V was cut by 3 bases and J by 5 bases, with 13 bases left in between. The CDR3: CASSMSAREYGYTF. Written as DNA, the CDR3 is TGTGCCAGTAGTATGTCCGCCAGGGAGTATGGCTACACCTTC. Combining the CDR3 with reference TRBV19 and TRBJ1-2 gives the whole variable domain DGGITQSPKYLFRKEGQNVTLSCEQNLNHDAMYWYRQDPGQGLRLIYYSQIVNDFQKGDIAEGYSVSREKKESFPLTVTSAQKNPTAFYLCASSMSAREYGYTFGSGTRLTVV.

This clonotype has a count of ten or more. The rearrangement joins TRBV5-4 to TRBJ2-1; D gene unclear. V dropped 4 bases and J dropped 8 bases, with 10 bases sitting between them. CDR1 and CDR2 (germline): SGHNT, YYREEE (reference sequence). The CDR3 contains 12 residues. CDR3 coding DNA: TGTGCCAGCAGCCCTAACAGCTATGAGCAGTTCTTC. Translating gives CASSPNSYEQFF.

Here the CDR3 DNA reads TGTGCCAGCAGCTTCGGGATCATTACCTACAATGAGCAGTTCTTC. Encoded protein: CASSFGIITYNEQFF. The chain recombines TRBV5-4 with TRBJ2-1; tentatively, D is TRBD2 (5 bases). This CDR3 comprises 15 residues. V was shortened by 2 bases and J by 2 bases, with 11 bases between the two germline ends. Germline V gene data show CDR1 as SGHNT and CDR2 as YYREEE (reference sequence).

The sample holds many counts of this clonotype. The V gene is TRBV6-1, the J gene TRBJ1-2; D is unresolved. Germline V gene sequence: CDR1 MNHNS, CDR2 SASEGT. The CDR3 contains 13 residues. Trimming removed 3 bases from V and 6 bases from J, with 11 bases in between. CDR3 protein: CASSDFKTDGYTF. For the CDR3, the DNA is TGTGCCAGCAGTGATTTCAAGACGGATGGCTACACCTTC.

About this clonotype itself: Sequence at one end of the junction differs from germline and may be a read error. The CDR3: CASSLRDRAYEQYF. The CDR3 nucleotides are TGTGCCAGCAGCTTACGGGACAGAGCCTACGAGCAGTACTTC. The J gene is TRBJ2-5, the V gene TRBV5-3; TRBD1 agrees at 7 bases. Near its end, the DNA agrees better with TRBJ2-7, so the J call may be wrong. TRBV5-3 is an open reading frame whose function is uncertain. This CDR3 contains 14 residues.

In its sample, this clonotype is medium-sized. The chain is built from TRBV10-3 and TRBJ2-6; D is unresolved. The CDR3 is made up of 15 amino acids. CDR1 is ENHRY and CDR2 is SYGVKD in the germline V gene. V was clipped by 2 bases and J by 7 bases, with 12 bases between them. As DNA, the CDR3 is TGTGCCATCAGTGAGAAGGGTGGTATAGCCAACGTCCTGACTTTC. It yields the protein CAISEKGGIANVLTF.

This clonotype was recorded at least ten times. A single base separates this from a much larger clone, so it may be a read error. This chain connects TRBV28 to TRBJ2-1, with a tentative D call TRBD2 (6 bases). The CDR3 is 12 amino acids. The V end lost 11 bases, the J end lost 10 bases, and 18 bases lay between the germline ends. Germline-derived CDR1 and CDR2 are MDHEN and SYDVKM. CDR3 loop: CALGRDSYEQFF. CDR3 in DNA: TGTGCCTTGGGGCGGGACTCCTACGAGCAGTTCTTC.

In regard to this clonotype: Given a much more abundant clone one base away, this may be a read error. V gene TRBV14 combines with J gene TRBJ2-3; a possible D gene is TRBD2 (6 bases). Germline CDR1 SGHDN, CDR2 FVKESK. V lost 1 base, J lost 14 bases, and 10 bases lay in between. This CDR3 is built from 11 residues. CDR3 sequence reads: CASSQGGELYF. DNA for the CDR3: TGTGCCAGCAGCCAAGGGGGGGAGCTGTATTTT.

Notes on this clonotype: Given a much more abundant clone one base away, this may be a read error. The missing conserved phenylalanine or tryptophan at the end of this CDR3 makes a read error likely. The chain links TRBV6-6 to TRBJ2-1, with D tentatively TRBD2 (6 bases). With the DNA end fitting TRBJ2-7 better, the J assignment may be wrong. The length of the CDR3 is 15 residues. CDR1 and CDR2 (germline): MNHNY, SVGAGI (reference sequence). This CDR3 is CASSWRDPGSNEQYL. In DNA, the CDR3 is TGTGCCAGCTCCTGGAGGGACCCGGGTAGCAATGAGCAGTACTTA.

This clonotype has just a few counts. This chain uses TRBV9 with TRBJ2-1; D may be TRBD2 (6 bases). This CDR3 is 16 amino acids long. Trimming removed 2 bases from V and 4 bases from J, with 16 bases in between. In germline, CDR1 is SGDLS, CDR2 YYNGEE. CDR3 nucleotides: TGTGCCAGCAGCGTCGCCGGGGACTTACAATACAATGAGCAGTTCTTC. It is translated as CASSVAGDLQYNEQFF.

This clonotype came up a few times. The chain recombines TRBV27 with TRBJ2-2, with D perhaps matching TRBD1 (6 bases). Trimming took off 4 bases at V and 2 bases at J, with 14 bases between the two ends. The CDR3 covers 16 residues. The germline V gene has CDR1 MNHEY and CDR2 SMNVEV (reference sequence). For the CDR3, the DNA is TGTGCCAGCAGTTCCGGACAGAAACACAACACCGGGGAGCTGTTTTTT. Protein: CASSSGQKHNTGELFF.

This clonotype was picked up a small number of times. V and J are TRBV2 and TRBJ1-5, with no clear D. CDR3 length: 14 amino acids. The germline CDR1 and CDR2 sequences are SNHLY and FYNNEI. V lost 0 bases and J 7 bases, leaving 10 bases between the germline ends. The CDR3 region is CASSEASSRQPQHF. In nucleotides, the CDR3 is TGTGCCAGCAGTGAAGCCAGCTCGCGGCAGCCCCAGCATTTT.

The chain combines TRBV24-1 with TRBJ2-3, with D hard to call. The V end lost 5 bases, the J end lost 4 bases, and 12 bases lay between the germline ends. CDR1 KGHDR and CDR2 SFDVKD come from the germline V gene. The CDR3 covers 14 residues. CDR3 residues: CATSAAETADTQYF. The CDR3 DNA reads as TGTGCCACCAGTGCTGCAGAGACGGCAGATACGCAGTATTTT.

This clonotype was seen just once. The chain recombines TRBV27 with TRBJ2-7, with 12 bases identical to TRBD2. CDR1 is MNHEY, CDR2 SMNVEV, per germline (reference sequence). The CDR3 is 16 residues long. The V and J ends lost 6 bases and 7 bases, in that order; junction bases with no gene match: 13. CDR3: CASSTGNLAGGNEQYF. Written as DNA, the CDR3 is TGTGCCAGCAGCACAGGAAACCTAGCGGGAGGGAATGAGCAGTACTTC.

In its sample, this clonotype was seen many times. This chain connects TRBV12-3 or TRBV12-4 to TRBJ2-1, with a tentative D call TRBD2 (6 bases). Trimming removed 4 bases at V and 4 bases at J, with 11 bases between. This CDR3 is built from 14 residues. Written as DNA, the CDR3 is TGTGCCAGCAGTTGGGCTAGCGTGTACAATGAGCAGTTCTTC. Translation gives CASSWASVYNEQFF.

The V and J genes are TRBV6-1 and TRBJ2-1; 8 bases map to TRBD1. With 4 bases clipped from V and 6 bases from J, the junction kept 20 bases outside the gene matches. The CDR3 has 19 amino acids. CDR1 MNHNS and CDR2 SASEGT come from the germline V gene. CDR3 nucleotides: TGTGCCAGCAGTGTCCGAAGTCGGACAGGGCTTTCAATTATCAATGAGCAGTTCTTC. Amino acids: CASSVRSRTGLSIINEQFF.

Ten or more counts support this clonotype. The CDR3 is CASSRASSQRSYEQYF. The DNA for the CDR3 is TGTGCCAGCAGTAGAGCAAGTAGTCAACGCTCCTACGAGCAGTACTTC. The chain joins TRBV27 to TRBJ2-7; D unclear. Germline V CDR1 and CDR2: MNHEY, SMNVEV (reference sequence). The V end lost 5 bases, the J end lost 0 bases, and 17 bases lay between the germline ends. The CDR3 is 16 residues long.

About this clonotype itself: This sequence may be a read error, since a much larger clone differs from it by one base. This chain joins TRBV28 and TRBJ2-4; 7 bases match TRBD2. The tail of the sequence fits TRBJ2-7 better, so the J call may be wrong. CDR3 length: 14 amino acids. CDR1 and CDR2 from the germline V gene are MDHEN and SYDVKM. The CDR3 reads CASSLRRELDEQYF. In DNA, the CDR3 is TGTGCCAGCAGTTTGCGGCGGGAGCTTGACGAGCAGTACTTC.